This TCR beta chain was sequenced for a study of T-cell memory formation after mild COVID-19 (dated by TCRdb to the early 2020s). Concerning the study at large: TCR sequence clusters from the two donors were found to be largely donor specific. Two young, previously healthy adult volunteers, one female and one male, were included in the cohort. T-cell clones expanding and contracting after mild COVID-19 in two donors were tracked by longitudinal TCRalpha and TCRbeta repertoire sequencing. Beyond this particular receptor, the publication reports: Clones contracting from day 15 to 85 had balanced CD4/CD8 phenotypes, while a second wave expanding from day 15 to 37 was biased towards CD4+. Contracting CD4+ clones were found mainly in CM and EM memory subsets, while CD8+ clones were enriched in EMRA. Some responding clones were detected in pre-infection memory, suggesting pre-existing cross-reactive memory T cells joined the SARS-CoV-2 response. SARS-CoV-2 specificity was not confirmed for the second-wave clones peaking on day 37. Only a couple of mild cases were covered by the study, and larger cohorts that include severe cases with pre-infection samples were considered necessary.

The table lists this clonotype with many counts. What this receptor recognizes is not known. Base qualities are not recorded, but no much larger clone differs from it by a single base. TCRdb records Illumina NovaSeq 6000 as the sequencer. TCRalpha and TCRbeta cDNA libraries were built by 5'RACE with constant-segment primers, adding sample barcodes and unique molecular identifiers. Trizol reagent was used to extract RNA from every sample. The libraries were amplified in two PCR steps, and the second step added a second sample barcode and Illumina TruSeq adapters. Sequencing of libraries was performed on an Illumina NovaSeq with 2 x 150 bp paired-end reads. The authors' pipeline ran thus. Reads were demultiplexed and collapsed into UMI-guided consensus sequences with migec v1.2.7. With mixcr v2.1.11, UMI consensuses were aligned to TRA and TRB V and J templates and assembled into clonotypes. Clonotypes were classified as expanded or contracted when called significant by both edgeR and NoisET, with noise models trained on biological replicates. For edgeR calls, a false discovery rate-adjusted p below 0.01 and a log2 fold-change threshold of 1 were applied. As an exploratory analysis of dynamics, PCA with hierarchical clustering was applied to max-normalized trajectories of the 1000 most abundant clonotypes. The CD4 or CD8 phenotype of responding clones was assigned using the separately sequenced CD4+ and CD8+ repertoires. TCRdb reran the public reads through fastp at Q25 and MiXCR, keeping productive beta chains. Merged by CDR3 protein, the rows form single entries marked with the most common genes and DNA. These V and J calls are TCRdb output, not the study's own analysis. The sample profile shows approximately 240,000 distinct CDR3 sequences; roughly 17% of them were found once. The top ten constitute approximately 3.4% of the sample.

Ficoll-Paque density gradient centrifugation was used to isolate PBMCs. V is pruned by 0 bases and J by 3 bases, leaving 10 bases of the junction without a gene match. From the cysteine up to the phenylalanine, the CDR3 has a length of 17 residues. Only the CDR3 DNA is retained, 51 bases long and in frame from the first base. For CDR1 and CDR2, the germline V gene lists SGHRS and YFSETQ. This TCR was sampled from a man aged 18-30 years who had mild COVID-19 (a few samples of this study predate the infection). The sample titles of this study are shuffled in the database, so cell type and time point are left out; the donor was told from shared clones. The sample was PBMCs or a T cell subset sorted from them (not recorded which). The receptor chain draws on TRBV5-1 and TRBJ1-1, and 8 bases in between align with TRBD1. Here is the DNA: TGCGCCAGCAGCTTGGAGGCAGGGGGCTCTCGGGACACTGAAGCTTTCTTT. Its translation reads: CASSLEAGGSRDTEAFF.